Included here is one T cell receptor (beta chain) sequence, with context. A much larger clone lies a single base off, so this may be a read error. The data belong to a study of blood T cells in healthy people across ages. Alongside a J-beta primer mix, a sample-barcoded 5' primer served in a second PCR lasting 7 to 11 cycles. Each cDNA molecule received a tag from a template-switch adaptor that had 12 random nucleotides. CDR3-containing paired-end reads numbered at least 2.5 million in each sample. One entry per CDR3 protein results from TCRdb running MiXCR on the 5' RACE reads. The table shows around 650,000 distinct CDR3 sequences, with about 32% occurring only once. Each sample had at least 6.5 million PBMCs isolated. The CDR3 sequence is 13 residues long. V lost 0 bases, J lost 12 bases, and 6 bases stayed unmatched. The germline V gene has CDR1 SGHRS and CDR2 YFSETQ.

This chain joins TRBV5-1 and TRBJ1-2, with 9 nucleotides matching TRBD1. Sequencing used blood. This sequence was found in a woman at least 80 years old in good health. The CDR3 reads CASSLGQGDGNTF. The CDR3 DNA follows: TGCGCCAGCAGCTTGGGACAGGGGGACGGCAACACCTTC.